This record covers a single TCR beta chain. The specificity of this receptor is unknown. At one of its ends the junction is not consistent with the germline gene, which may arise from a read error. This sample stems from a study of metastatic and nonmetastatic thyroid tumors (dated by TCRdb to 2020 to 2022). For the study in its entirety: The researchers compared repertoires between peripheral blood samples and tumor or nodule tissue samples from patients with malignant or benign thyroid disease. Overall study results and their limits: TCR beta diversity was reported as significantly higher in malignant tumors than in benign nodules, in both blood and tumor samples.

According to the germline V gene (reference sequence), CDR1 reads DFQATT and CDR2 reads SNEGSKA. From the cysteine through the phenylalanine, the CDR3 covers 17 amino acids. Only the CDR3 DNA stays, 51 bases, in frame from base 1. Receptor amplification or capture employed PCR. Sequencing was performed on an Illumina HiSeq 4000. High-throughput sequencing was used to profile the CDR3 region of the TCR beta-chain in every patient. The study's own analysis went as follows. A classifier to discriminate distant-metastatic papillary thyroid cancer patients was built from CDR3 differences across clinicopathological groups. Repertoire diversity was assessed with the Shannon index, and tumor-blood repertoire similarity with the Morisita-Horn index. TCRdb reworked the public reads: Q25 trimming with fastp, MiXCR clone assembly, productive beta chains retained. Here the V and J calls rest on TCRdb's processing, not on the authors' analysis. This sample gives 7,700 or so clones in total; 25% to 35% of them show up just once. Just over 25% of the sample is in the top ten clones.

Before undergoing thyroid surgery, none of the patients had been given any kind of treatment. Patient clinical samples collected from about 2011 to 2018 were retrospectively analysed using T-cell receptor beta sequencing. This TCR came from a male donor with papillary thyroid cancer or a benign thyroid nodule (not recorded which). Some clones in this sample may be carry-over from other donors' samples. The chain couples TRBV20-1 to TRBJ1-2, and the D gene may be TRBD1, 6 bases matching. The sample taken for sequencing was adjacent normal tissue. For the CDR3, the sequence is CSASQPHRVNVNDGCTF. The bases read TGCAGTGCTAGTCAGCCCCACAGGGTTAATGTAAATGATGGCTGCACCTTC.